This T cell receptor (beta chain) was observed in a study of T cell responses to AZD1222 COVID-19 vaccine. Method: immunoSEQ multiplex PCR; TCRdb's copy keeps in-frame clones and lacks some. The top ten clones hold roughly 6% of a sample with 100,000 or so clones, about 82% of them seen once. This clone was counted once. Its antigen is unidentified. Study results and caveats: White British people made up most donors, females outnumbered males, and clonal diversity was possibly underestimated. Reports say nearly half of spike-specific TCRs go after unmutated variant regions.

This clonotype was sampled from an adult who received the AZD1222 COVID-19 vaccine. The sample consisted of peripheral blood, taken 28 days after the second AZD1222 dose.

CDR3 coding DNA: TGTGCCAGCAGTTCACCCCCCTGGGACGGGAGCTCCTACGAGCAGTACTTC. This translates into CASSSPPWDGSSYEQYF. The V call is TRBV28, the J call TRBJ2-7, with a weak D call TRBD2 (6 bases). The CDR3 has 17 amino acids. V dropped 4 bases and J dropped 0 bases, with 19 bases sitting between them. The germline V gene has CDR1 MDHEN and CDR2 SYDVKM. Together with reference TRBV28 and TRBJ2-7, the CDR3 gives the full variable domain: DVKVTQSSRYLVKRTGEKVFLECVQDMDHENMFWYRQDPGLGLRLIYFSYDVKMKEKGDIPEGYSVSREKKERFSLILESASTNQTSMYLCASSSPPWDGSSYEQYFGPGTRLTVT.